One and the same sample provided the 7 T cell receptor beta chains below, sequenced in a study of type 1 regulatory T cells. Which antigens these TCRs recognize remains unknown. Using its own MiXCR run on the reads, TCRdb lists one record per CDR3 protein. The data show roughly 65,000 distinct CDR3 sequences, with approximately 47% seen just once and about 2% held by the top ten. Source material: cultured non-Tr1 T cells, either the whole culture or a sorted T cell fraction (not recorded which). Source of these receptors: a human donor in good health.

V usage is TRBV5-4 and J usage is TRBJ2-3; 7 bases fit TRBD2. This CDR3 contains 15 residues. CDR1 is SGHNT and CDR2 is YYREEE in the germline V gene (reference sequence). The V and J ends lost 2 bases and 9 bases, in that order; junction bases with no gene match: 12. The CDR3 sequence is CASSLYEAGPGTQYF. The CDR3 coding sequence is TGTGCCAGCAGCTTATACGAAGCGGGGCCAGGAACGCAGTATTTT.

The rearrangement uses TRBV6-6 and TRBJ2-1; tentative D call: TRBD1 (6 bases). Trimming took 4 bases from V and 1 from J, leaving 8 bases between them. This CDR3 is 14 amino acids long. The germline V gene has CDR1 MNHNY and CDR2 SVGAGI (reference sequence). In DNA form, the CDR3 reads TGTGCCAGCAGTTCACAGGGTTCCTACAATGAGCAGTTCTTC. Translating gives CASSSQGSYNEQFF.

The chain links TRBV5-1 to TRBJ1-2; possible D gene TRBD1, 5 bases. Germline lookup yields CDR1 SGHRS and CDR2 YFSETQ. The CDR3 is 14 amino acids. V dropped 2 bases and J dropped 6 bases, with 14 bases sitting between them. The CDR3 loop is CASSLLPGTDGYTF. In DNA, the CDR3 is TGCGCCAGCAGCTTATTACCAGGGACGGATGGCTACACCTTC.

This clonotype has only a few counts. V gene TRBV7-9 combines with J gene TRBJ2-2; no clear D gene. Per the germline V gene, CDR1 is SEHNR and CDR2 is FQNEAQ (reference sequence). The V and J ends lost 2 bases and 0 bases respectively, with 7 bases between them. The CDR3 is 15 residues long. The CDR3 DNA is TGTGCCAGCAGCTTACGGGCGACGAACACCGGGGAGCTGTTTTTT. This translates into CASSLRATNTGELFF.

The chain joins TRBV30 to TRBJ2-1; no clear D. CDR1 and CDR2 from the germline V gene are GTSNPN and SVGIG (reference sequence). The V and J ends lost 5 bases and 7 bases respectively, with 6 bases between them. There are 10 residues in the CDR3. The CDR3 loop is CAWGRNEQFF. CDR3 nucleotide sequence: TGTGCCTGGGGCAGGAATGAGCAGTTCTTC.

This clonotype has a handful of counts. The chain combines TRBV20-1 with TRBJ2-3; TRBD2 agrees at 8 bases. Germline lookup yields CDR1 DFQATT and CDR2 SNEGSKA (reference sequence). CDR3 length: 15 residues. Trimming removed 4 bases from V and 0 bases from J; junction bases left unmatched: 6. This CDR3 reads CSATPAGASTDTQYF. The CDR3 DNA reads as TGCAGTGCTACCCCAGCGGGGGCCAGCACAGATACGCAGTATTTT.

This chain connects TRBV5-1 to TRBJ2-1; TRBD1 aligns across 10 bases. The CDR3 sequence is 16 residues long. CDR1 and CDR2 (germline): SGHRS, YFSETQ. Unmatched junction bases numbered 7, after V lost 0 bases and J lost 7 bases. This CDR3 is CASSLAGTGVLNEQFF. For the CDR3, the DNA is TGCGCCAGCAGCTTGGCCGGGACAGGGGTTTTGAATGAGCAGTTCTTC.